A selection of T cell receptor beta chains follows, all from one sample in a study of blood T cell repertoires in COVID-19. Libraries were prepared by immunoSEQ multiplex PCR; TCRdb keeps only in-frame clonotypes and omits some of them. The sample has more than 65,000 clones, more than 75% seen once. The sample consisted of peripheral blood. These receptor sequences come from a human donor in a cohort sampled during active COVID-19. Both conserved end residues are part of each CDR3. Each record gives: CDR3 protein, CDR3 DNA, V gene, J gene, clone size, D gene. A D gene is named only where the DNA matches it firmly. The listing skips clone size in some rows; elsewhere it reads once, few, many or a size class.

CASSQLAGQGSTDTQYF	TGTGCCAGCAGCCAACTAGCGGGACAAGGGAGCACAGATACGCAGTATTTT	TRBV3-1/TRBV3-2	TRBJ2-3	-	TRBD2
CASSYSWQGFPEAFF	TGTGCCAGCAGTTACTCATGGCAGGGATTCCCTGAAGCTTTCTTT	TRBV6-2/TRBV6-3	TRBJ1-1	-	-
CASSPAPRVGLYEQYF	TGTGCCAGCAGTCCCGCCCCTCGGGTGGGACTCTACGAGCAGTACTTC	TRBV27	TRBJ2-7	few	-
CASSVLPGNSNTGELFF	TGTGCCAGCAGCGTACTCCCCGGTAATTCGAACACCGGGGAGCTGTTTTTT	TRBV9	TRBJ2-2	once	-
CATSDGLAGGPAEQYF	TGTGCCACCAGTGATGGGCTAGCGGGAGGCCCCGCCGAGCAGTACTTC	TRBV24-1	TRBJ2-7	-	TRBD2
CASSLEGGPKTQYF	TGCGCCAGCAGCTTGGAGGGAGGGCCGAAGACCCAGTACTTC	TRBV5-1	TRBJ2-5	-	TRBD2
CASSPTTGPEAFF	TGTGCCAGCTCACCCACGACAGGGCCTGAAGCTTTCTTT	TRBV18	TRBJ1-1	few	TRBD1
CASSVSLAGGYNEQFF	TGTGCCAGCAGTGTTTCGTTGGCGGGGGGGTACAATGAGCAGTTCTTC	TRBV6-1	TRBJ2-1	-	TRBD2
CASSYSRVQDFFSYEQYF	TGTGCCAGCAGTTACTCGAGGGTCCAGGACTTCTTCTCCTACGAGCAGTACTTC	TRBV6-2/TRBV6-3	TRBJ2-7	-	-
CASSIGDRAPFF	TGTGCCAGTAGTATTGGGGACAGGGCGCCTTTCTTT	TRBV19	TRBJ1-1	-	TRBD1
CATSRGGQGLSYEQYF	TGTGCCACCAGCAGAGGGGGACAGGGACTTTCCTACGAGCAGTACTTC	TRBV15	TRBJ2-7	-	TRBD1
CASRQTGGNNEQYF	TGTGCCAGCAGGCAAACGGGAGGAAACAACGAGCAGTACTTC	TRBV2	TRBJ2-7	-	TRBD2
CASSARGLDYYEQYF	TGTGCCAGTAGTGCCCGGGGACTGGATTACTACGAGCAGTACTTC	TRBV19	TRBJ2-7	-	-
CASSPWDRGFSNEQFF	TGTGCCAGCAGCCCCTGGGACAGGGGATTTTCTAATGAGCAGTTCTTC	TRBV4-2	TRBJ2-1	-	TRBD1
CSAKTSSNIQYF	TGCAGCGCCAAGACTAGCTCTAACATTCAGTACTTC	TRBV29-1	TRBJ2-4	-	TRBD2
CASMGDDETQYF	TGCGCCAGCATGGGCGACGACGAGACCCAGTACTTC	TRBV10-1	TRBJ2-5	few	-
CASSENYRGGNSPLHF	TGTGCCAGCAGTGAAAACTACAGGGGCGGGAATTCACCCCTCCACTTT	TRBV6-1	TRBJ1-6	-	TRBD1
CASSHGTENYEQYF	TGTGCCAGCAGCCATGGGACTGAGAACTACGAGCAGTACTTC	TRBV3-1/TRBV3-2	TRBJ2-7	-	-
CAWSVLRTISSGNTIYF	TGTGCCTGGAGTGTCCTCAGGACAATAAGCTCTGGAAACACCATATATTTT	TRBV30	TRBJ1-3	-	-
CAWSDGVGYGYTF	TGTGCCTGGAGTGATGGAGTCGGCTATGGCTACACCTTC	TRBV30	TRBJ1-2	-	-
CASSPGPNTGETQYF	TGTGCCAGCAGCCCCGGCCCTAATACAGGGGAGACCCAGTACTTC	TRBV9	TRBJ2-5	-	-
CASGSPGLYTGELFF	TGTGCTAGTGGTTCCCCGGGACTATACACCGGGGAGCTGTTTTTT	TRBV12-5	TRBJ2-2	-	TRBD2
CASSLMAGAPYEQYF	TGCGCCAGCAGCTTGATGGCGGGGGCCCCATACGAGCAGTACTTC	TRBV5-1	TRBJ2-7	-	-
CASQRGAGTDTQYF	TGTGCCAGTCAGCGGGGGGCTGGGACAGATACGCAGTATTTT	TRBV19	TRBJ2-3	-	TRBD2
CASRGQLSGNTIYF	TGTGCCAGCAGGGGGCAACTCTCTGGAAACACCATATATTTT	TRBV2	TRBJ1-3	-	-
CATRRLAGGGPDTQYF	TGTGCCACCAGGAGACTAGCGGGAGGGGGCCCAGATACGCAGTATTTT	TRBV15	TRBJ2-3	-	TRBD2
CASSLSSGETDTQYF	TGCGCCAGCAGCTTGTCCAGCGGGGAAACAGATACGCAGTATTTT	TRBV5-1	TRBJ2-3	-	TRBD2
CASSPPTSLREQYF	TGTGCCAGCTCACCACCGACTAGTCTGCGTGAGCAGTACTTC	TRBV18	TRBJ2-7	few	-
CASSYSGQRSYEQYF	TGTGCCAGCAGTTACTCCGGACAGAGGTCCTACGAGCAGTACTTC	TRBV6-5	TRBJ2-7	-	-
CASSSDRARSPLHF	TGTGCCAGCAGCTCGGACAGGGCTAGGTCACCCCTCCACTTT	TRBV14	TRBJ1-6	few	TRBD1
CASSQPDRGLGNEKLFF	TGCGCCAGCAGCCAACCGGACAGGGGGCTTGGTAATGAAAAACTGTTTTTT	TRBV4-1	TRBJ1-4	-	TRBD1
CASSGGRLNEKLFF	TGTGCCAGCAGCGGAGGGAGGTTGAATGAAAAACTGTTTTTT	TRBV9	TRBJ1-4	-	-
CASSIGAGQWTQYF	TGTGCCAGTAGTATAGGGGCAGGCCAATGGACCCAGTACTTC	TRBV19	TRBJ2-5	-	-
CASSISSGGPGANVLTF	TGTGCCAGCAGTATATCTAGCGGGGGGCCTGGGGCCAACGTCCTGACTTTC	TRBV4-2	TRBJ2-6	-	TRBD2
CASSQGGGAYNSPLHF	TGCGCCAGCAGCCAAGGTGGAGGGGCGTATAATTCACCCCTCCACTTT	TRBV4-1	TRBJ1-6	-	-
CATSDTLAASKDEQFF	TGTGCCACCAGTGATACTCTAGCGGCCTCTAAAGATGAGCAGTTCTTC	TRBV24-1	TRBJ2-1	-	TRBD2
CASGLGWGSGDSSYNEQFF	TGTGCTAGTGGTTTGGGATGGGGTAGCGGGGACAGCTCCTACAATGAGCAGTTCTTC	TRBV12-5	TRBJ2-1	once	-
CASSPGDSGNQPQHF	TGCGCCAGCAGCCCCGGGGACAGTGGCAATCAGCCCCAGCATTTT	TRBV5-1	TRBJ1-5	-	TRBD1
CASSGPWQGATDTQYF	TGTGCCAGCAGTGGACCCTGGCAGGGGGCAACAGATACGCAGTATTTT	TRBV2	TRBJ2-3	-	TRBD1
CASSVVPSSYNEQFF	TGTGCCAGCAGCGTAGTTCCTAGTTCCTACAATGAGCAGTTCTTC	TRBV9	TRBJ2-1	-	-
CASSPRQVGLNTEAFF	TGTGCCAGCTCACCGCGACAGGTGGGCTTGAACACTGAAGCTTTCTTT	TRBV18	TRBJ1-1	-	-
CASRSGQTNSYEQYF	TGTGCCAGCAGATCGGGACAGACAAATTCCTACGAGCAGTACTTC	TRBV6-5	TRBJ2-7	-	TRBD1
CASSSQGQGFETQYF	TGCGCCAGCAGCTCTCAGGGACAGGGGTTTGAGACCCAGTACTTC	TRBV5-1	TRBJ2-5	-	TRBD1
CASSESGHPDTQYF	TGTGCCAGCAGTGAATCGGGACATCCAGATACGCAGTATTTT	TRBV2	TRBJ2-3	few	-
CAIRDHRDFSYEQYF	TGTGCCATCAGGGATCACCGGGACTTTTCCTACGAGCAGTACTTC	TRBV10-3	TRBJ2-7	-	-
CATSRGDDPSYEQYF	TGTGCCACCAGCAGGGGAGATGACCCCTCCTACGAGCAGTACTTC	TRBV15	TRBJ2-7	-	-
CASSGGGVEAFF	TGTGCCAGCAGCGGCGGAGGGGTGGAAGCTTTCTTT	TRBV2	TRBJ1-1	-	-
CASSAVNEQFF	TGTGCCAGCAGTGCGGTGAATGAGCAGTTCTTC	TRBV2	TRBJ2-1	-	-
CASSLVARSTEAFF	TGTGCCAGCAGCTTAGTGGCCAGAAGCACTGAAGCTTTCTTT	TRBV7-8	TRBJ1-1	few	-
CASSRTSAGYEQYF	TGTGCCAGCAGCCGGACTAGCGCCGGATACGAGCAGTACTTC	TRBV3-1/TRBV3-2	TRBJ2-7	-	TRBD2
CSVGEQQGAHGYTF	TGCAGCGTTGGAGAACAACAGGGGGCCCATGGCTACACCTTC	TRBV29-1	TRBJ1-2	-	TRBD1
CASSLEGATNEKLFF	TGCGCCAGCAGCTTGGAAGGGGCAACTAATGAAAAACTGTTTTTT	TRBV5-1	TRBJ1-4	-	-
CASSLGTGRKKDTQYF	TGTGCCAGCAGCTTGGGGACAGGGAGAAAAAAAGATACGCAGTATTTT	TRBV5-6	TRBJ2-3	-	TRBD1
CASSRLYTEAFF	TGTGCCAGCAGCCGACTATACACTGAAGCTTTCTTT	TRBV12-3/TRBV12-4	TRBJ1-1	-	-
CASSLAGGVNTQYF	TGTGCCAGCAGCTTAGCGGGGGGCGTCAACACCCAGTACTTC	TRBV11-2	TRBJ2-5	few	-
CASSHRVMNTEAFF	TGTGCCAGCAGCCACAGGGTCATGAACACTGAAGCTTTCTTT	TRBV5-4	TRBJ1-1	few	-
CAMGQVNTGELFF	TGTGCCATGGGACAGGTGAACACCGGGGAGCTGTTTTTT	TRBV19	TRBJ2-2	-	TRBD1
CASSFQGRAQKDTQYF	TGTGCCAGCAGCTTCCAGGGGCGGGCCCAAAAAGATACGCAGTATTTT	TRBV7-2	TRBJ2-3	once	-